The rows below give T cell receptor beta chains drawn from one sample of a study of T cells in tumors after PD-1 blockade. Sequencing used immunoSEQ multiplex PCR; TCRdb keeps in-frame clones, though not all of them. The repertoire consists of fewer than 50,000 clones, with roughly 80% occurring once and the leading ten covering about 4%. Material: PBMCs, obtained before anti-PD-1 treatment. The receptors come from a human donor with basal cell carcinoma. CDR3s include the opening cysteine and the closing phenylalanine or tryptophan. The D gene is left open where the match is weak. Clone size is stated in some rows and not others, as once, few, many or a class when expanded.

d_gene	abundance	j_gene	v_gene	CDR3aa	CDR3nt
TRBD1	once	TRBJ1-2	TRBV6-4	CASREQGSRGYTF	TGTGCCAGCAGAGAACAGGGGTCGCGTGGCTACACCTTC
-	-	TRBJ2-1	TRBV3-1/TRBV3-2	CASSQVGTGMSDEQFF	TGTGCCAGCAGCCAAGTGGGAACAGGGATGTCTGATGAGCAGTTCTTC
-	few	TRBJ2-4	TRBV7-8	CASSSREQYENIQYF	TGTGCCAGCAGCTCGAGGGAACAGTACGAAAACATTCAGTACTTC
-	once	TRBJ2-6	TRBV30	CAWSLQLSGANVLTF	TGTGCCTGGAGTCTACAGCTCTCTGGGGCCAACGTCCTGACTTTC
-	once	TRBJ1-1	TRBV5-1	CASSPPGTEAFF	TGCGCCAGCAGCCCCCCGGGAACTGAAGCTTTCTTT
TRBD1	-	TRBJ2-1	TRBV9	CASSPSGTGGNEQFF	TGTGCCAGCAGCCCTAGTGGGACAGGGGGCAATGAGCAGTTCTTC
-	-	TRBJ2-2	TRBV5-8	CASSLSVIGTGELFF	TGTGCCAGCAGCTTATCGGTCATCGGAACCGGGGAGCTGTTTTTT
TRBD1	-	TRBJ2-6	TRBV2	CASSLRGPGANVLTF	TGTGCCAGCAGTTTGAGGGGGCCTGGGGCCAACGTCCTGACTTTC
-	-	TRBJ2-3	TRBV2	CASSDRATDTQYF	TGTGCCAGCAGTGATAGGGCGACAGATACGCAGTATTTT
-	once	TRBJ2-7	TRBV12-3/TRBV12-4	CASSLWDGEQYF	TGTGCCAGCAGTTTATGGGACGGGGAGCAGTACTTC
TRBD1	once	TRBJ2-4	TRBV28	CASSLEGQGAKNIQYF	TGTGCCAGCAGTTTAGAGGGACAGGGGGCCAAAAACATTCAGTACTTC
-	-	TRBJ2-3	TRBV9	CASSVATGTDTQYF	TGTGCCAGCAGCGTAGCCACAGGCACAGATACGCAGTATTTT
TRBD1	-	TRBJ1-4	TRBV29-1	CSVRTGTEKLFF	TGCAGCGTCCGGACAGGGACTGAAAAACTGTTTTTT
TRBD1	once	TRBJ1-6	TRBV2	CASSEGDRGRSPLHF	TGTGCCAGCAGTGAAGGGGACAGGGGGCGTTCACCCCTCCACTTT
TRBD2	-	TRBJ2-1	TRBV4-2	CASSQDYGGGSYNEQFF	TGTGCCAGCAGCCAAGATTATGGGGGGGGGTCCTACAATGAGCAGTTCTTC
TRBD1	-	TRBJ2-3	TRBV5-1	CASSPSPGQDSDTQYF	TGCGCCAGCAGCCCGTCCCCGGGACAGGATTCAGATACGCAGTATTTT
-	-	TRBJ1-5	TRBV10-3	CAISESEGPQPQHF	TGTGCCATCAGTGAGTCGGAGGGACCTCAGCCCCAGCATTTT
-	-	TRBJ2-1	TRBV30	CAWSVGLSVEQFF	TGTGCCTGGAGTGTAGGTCTGTCGGTTGAGCAGTTCTTC
-	-	TRBJ1-3	TRBV9	CASSVVGLSGNTIYF	TGTGCCAGCAGCGTAGTTGGACTCTCTGGAAACACCATATATTTT
-	-	TRBJ1-3	TRBV3-1/TRBV3-2	CASSHAPGSYGNTIYF	TGTGCCAGCAGCCATGCCCCCGGGTCCTATGGAAACACCATATATTTT
TRBD1	-	TRBJ1-5	TRBV6-2/TRBV6-3	CASSLRDRYSNQPQHF	TGTGCCAGCAGTCTCCGGGACAGATATAGCAATCAGCCCCAGCATTTT
TRBD1	once	TRBJ1-5	TRBV6-5	CASSYLATGENQPQHF	TGTGCCAGCAGTTACCTGGCGACAGGGGAAAATCAGCCCCAGCATTTT
-	-	TRBJ2-5	TRBV5-4	CASSFGAAQETQYF	TGTGCCAGCAGCTTTGGGGCAGCCCAAGAGACCCAGTACTTC
-	-	TRBJ2-1	TRBV25-1	CASSEWGQGGDDEQFF	TGTGCCAGCAGTGAATGGGGGCAGGGTGGGGATGATGAGCAGTTCTTC
TRBD1	-	TRBJ1-5	TRBV5-6	CASSFYGTGNNQPQHF	TGTGCCAGCAGCTTTTACGGGACAGGAAATAATCAGCCCCAGCATTTT
TRBD1	-	TRBJ1-3	TRBV5-1	CASSYGQGAGNTIYF	TGCGCCAGCAGCTACGGACAGGGCGCTGGAAACACCATATATTTT
TRBD1	-	TRBJ2-7	TRBV10-3	CAISDRDRPSYEQYF	TGTGCCATCAGTGATCGGGACAGGCCTTCCTACGAGCAGTACTTC
TRBD1	-	TRBJ2-7	TRBV9	CASSVAPGQNFVQYF	TGTGCCAGCAGCGTAGCCCCGGGACAGAACTTTGTGCAGTACTTC
-	-	TRBJ2-3	TRBV6-5	CASSYSRQFTDTQYF	TGTGCCAGCAGTTACTCAAGGCAGTTCACAGATACGCAGTATTTT
TRBD2	once	TRBJ2-3	TRBV3-1/TRBV3-2	CASSHWGLAGGGDTDTQYF	TGTGCCAGCAGCCACTGGGGACTAGCGGGGGGCGGGGACACAGATACGCAGTATTTT
TRBD2	-	TRBJ2-3	TRBV7-9	CASSLGTSGGAQDTQYF	TGTGCCAGCAGCCTCGGGACTAGCGGGGGGGCTCAAGATACGCAGTATTTT
-	-	TRBJ2-5	TRBV19	CASSIRLWQETQYF	TGTGCCAGTAGTATTAGATTGTGGCAAGAGACCCAGTACTTC
-	-	TRBJ2-4	TRBV21-1	CASSKRDRVPGSKNIQYF	TGTGCCAGCAGCAAAAGGGACAGGGTACCTGGATCCAAAAACATTCAGTACTTC
TRBD1	-	TRBJ2-7	TRBV19	CASSVDGTGYYEQYF	TGTGCCAGTAGTGTTGACGGGACAGGTTACTACGAGCAGTACTTC
TRBD2	-	TRBJ2-1	TRBV10-1	CARTGTSGASSYNEQFF	TGCGCCAGGACTGGGACTAGCGGCGCCTCATCCTACAATGAGCAGTTCTTC
-	-	TRBJ1-3	TRBV29-1	CSVEGGELSDTIYF	TGCAGCGTTGAGGGAGGGGAGTTGTCGGACACCATATATTTT
TRBD2	few	TRBJ2-3	TRBV6-4	CASSDSSGGADTQYF	TGTGCCAGCAGTGACTCTAGCGGGGGGGCAGATACGCAGTATTTT
TRBD1	-	TRBJ1-1	TRBV30	CAWSPDRDTEAFF	TGTGCCTGGAGTCCGGACAGGGACACTGAAGCTTTCTTT
TRBD2	-	TRBJ2-3	TRBV3-1/TRBV3-2	CASSQDAGVVTDTQYF	TGTGCCAGCAGCCAAGATGCGGGGGTGGTCACAGATACGCAGTATTTT
-	-	TRBJ1-2	TRBV30	CAWSPDRGPNYGYTF	TGTGCCTGGAGTCCAGACCGGGGACCTAACTATGGCTACACCTTC
-	-	TRBJ2-1	TRBV19	CASSPGWTYNEQFF	TGTGCCAGTAGTCCGGGATGGACCTACAATGAGCAGTTCTTC
-	-	TRBJ1-1	TRBV6-4	CASSHTGGGTEAFF	TGTGCCAGCAGCCACACAGGTGGGGGCACTGAAGCTTTCTTT
TRBD1	-	TRBJ1-1	TRBV10-3	CAISLTGDNTEAFF	TGTGCCATCAGTCTAACAGGGGATAACACTGAAGCTTTCTTT
-	-	TRBJ1-2	TRBV6-1	CASSEEGGYTF	TGTGCCAGCAGTGAAGAGGGGGGCTACACCTTC
-	-	TRBJ2-3	TRBV9	CASSVGTWGTDTQYF	TGTGCCAGCAGCGTCGGGACCTGGGGGACAGATACGCAGTATTTT
-	-	TRBJ2-2	TRBV3-1/TRBV3-2	CASSPSLLGELFF	TGTGCCAGCAGCCCGTCACTTCTAGGGGAGCTGTTTTTT
TRBD1	-	TRBJ2-7	TRBV29-1	CSVGGGSPPEQYF	TGCAGCGTTGGAGGGGGCAGTCCCCCCGAGCAGTACTTC
-	once	TRBJ1-6	TRBV2	CASRRGYNSPLHF	TGTGCCAGCAGAAGGGGTTATAATTCACCCCTCCACTTT
-	-	TRBJ1-2	TRBV7-6	CASSRGTNYGYTF	TGTGCCAGCAGTAGGGGCACGAACTATGGCTACACCTTC
-	-	TRBJ1-2	TRBV6-6	CASSSDRNIRWGYTF	TGTGCCAGCAGTTCCGACAGAAATATTAGATGGGGCTACACCTTC
TRBD2	-	TRBJ2-3	TRBV7-9	CASSETSGGADTQYF	TGTGCCAGCAGCGAGACTAGCGGGGGGGCAGATACGCAGTATTTT
-	-	TRBJ1-1	TRBV2	CASIKHSTASNTEAFF	TGTGCCAGCATTAAACATTCGACGGCCTCAAACACTGAAGCTTTCTTT
-	-	TRBJ2-7	TRBV5-6	CASSPGSYEQYF	TGTGCCAGCAGCCCGGGCTCCTACGAGCAGTACTTC